This TCR beta chain was retrieved from a study of identical twins. Study-level findings and limits: When twins shared out-of-frame alpha sequences, those sequences had excess low generation probability.

This clonotype was found many times. The antigen is not known. Via MiXCR, TCRdb re-called the 5' RACE reads, giving one row per CDR3 protein. The sample contains roughly 350,000 distinct CDR3 sequences, roughly 10% of which appear only once. V trimming: 4 bases; J trimming: 3 bases; junction bases outside the gene matches: 12. CDR1 is MGHDK and CDR2 is SYGVNS in the germline V gene. The CDR3 is made up of 18 amino acids. The chain uses TRBV25-1 and TRBJ2-1; 10 bases line up with TRBD1. The sequencing sample was made of naive T cells sorted from blood. The sequence was obtained from a woman aged 50 to 65 in good health. The CDR3 sequence is CASSGRGTGAFFYNEQFF. The CDR3 nucleotides are TGTGCCAGCAGTGGTCGCGGGACAGGGGCCTTCTTCTACAATGAGCAGTTCTTC.